The 20 T cell receptor beta chains given below trace back to one sample, sequenced in a study of T cell clonotyping in hematopoietic cell transplantation. Here immunoSEQ multiplex PCR was the method, and the copy in TCRdb shows in-frame clones only, minus some. The sample consists of about 76,000 clones, 96% of them appearing once. As to time point: recipient sample about 28 days before transplant, after cytoreduction. Source: peripheral blood mononuclear cells, taken before stem cell transplant. The receptors derive from a woman aged 50 to 60 with acute myeloid leukemia. Some clones in this sample may be carry-over from other donors' samples.

This clone was picked up one time. This rearrangement joins TRBV27 to TRBJ1-3; a weak D match, TRBD1 (5 bases). V was cut by 3 bases and J by 4 bases, with 10 bases left in between. The CDR3 consists of 14 residues. Germline CDR1 is MNHEY and CDR2 is SMNVEV (reference sequence). The CDR3 here is CASSFRGSGNTIYF. The CDR3 DNA follows: TGTGCCAGCAGTTTCCGGGGCTCCGGAAACACCATATATTTT.

This chain connects TRBV5-6 to TRBJ1-1; a possible D gene is TRBD1 (5 bases). The CDR3 contains 14 residues. Looked up from germline, CDR1 is SGHDT and CDR2 is YYEEEE. Deletions cut 8 bases from V and 0 bases from J, with 14 bases between. As DNA, the CDR3 is TGTGCCAGTGGGGCCCGGAATTTGAACACTGAAGCTTTCTTT. Its protein product is CASGARNLNTEAFF. Combining the CDR3 with reference TRBV5-6 and TRBJ1-1 gives the whole variable domain DAGVTQSPTHLIKTRGQQVTLRCSPKSGHDTVSWYQQALGQGPQFIFQYYEEEERQRGNFPDRFSGHQFPNYSSELNVNALLLGDSALYLCASGARNLNTEAFFGQGTRLTVV.

The rearrangement joins TRBV5-1 to TRBJ1-3; D gene ambiguous. CDR1 is SGHRS, CDR2 YFSETQ, per germline. V dropped 0 bases and J dropped 4 bases, with 5 bases sitting between them. There are 13 residues in the CDR3. CDR3: CASSLDWGNTIYF. CDR3 coding DNA: TGCGCCAGCAGCTTGGATTGGGGAAACACCATATATTTT.

The rearrangement uses TRBV6-1 and TRBJ2-7; D remains unclear. Trimming removed 2 bases at V and 2 bases at J, with 10 bases between. The length of the CDR3 is 14 residues. Germline loops: CDR1 MNHNS, CDR2 SASEGT. For the CDR3, the DNA is TGTGCCAGCAGTGAAAGTCCCGGAACCTACGAGCAGTACTTC. Translated: CASSESPGTYEQYF.

J is TRBJ1-1 and V is TRBV27, with D possibly being TRBD1 (6 bases). Germline-derived CDR1 and CDR2 are MNHEY and SMNVEV (reference sequence). This CDR3 is 17 amino acids long. Trimming took off 5 bases at V and 5 bases at J, with 24 bases between the two ends. The DNA of the CDR3 is TGTGCCAGCAGTCCGGGGGGGCCAGGGGCCCTGGGGACTGAAGCTTTCTTT. Translated: CASSPGGPGALGTEAFF.

J is TRBJ2-7 and V is TRBV5-4; D gene ambiguous. The germline V gene encodes CDR1 SGHNT and CDR2 YYREEE (reference sequence). The CDR3 runs 14 residues. V was clipped by 4 bases and J by 5 bases, with 16 bases between them. The CDR3 spells CASSPVGSFHEQYF. The DNA for the CDR3 is TGTGCCAGCAGCCCGGTGGGCAGCTTCCACGAGCAGTACTTC.

The chain is built from TRBV27 and TRBJ1-2; 10 nucleotides line up with TRBD1. The CDR3 extends over 18 amino acids. V lost 4 bases, J lost 3 bases, and 14 bases stayed unmatched. Germline values: CDR1 MNHEY, CDR2 SMNVEV (reference sequence). CDR3 DNA: TGTGCCAGCAGTTCGCCCGGGACAGGGGATGTGGGCTACTATGGCTACACCTTC. Translation gives CASSSPGTGDVGYYGYTF.

J is TRBJ2-7 and V is TRBV6-6, with 9 bases that match TRBD1. This CDR3 has 15 residues. The V segment lost 6 bases and the J segment 9 bases; nucleotides outside the gene matches: 15. The germline gives CDR1 MNHNY, CDR2 SVGAGI (reference sequence). The CDR3 DNA follows: TGTGCCAGCAGCCACAACCCGGGACAGGGTCTTGGGCAGTACTTC. Protein sequence: CASSHNPGQGLGQYF.

J is TRBJ2-7 and V is TRBV30, with D perhaps TRBD1 (5 bases). The CDR3 runs 12 residues. V lost 4 bases and J 6 bases, leaving 13 bases between the germline ends. Germline V lookup: CDR1 GTSNPN, CDR2 SVGIG (reference sequence). CDR3 loop: CAWMQGRGEQYF. The CDR3 bases are TGTGCCTGGATGCAGGGAAGGGGCGAGCAGTACTTC. The variable domain in full, completed from reference TRBV30 and TRBJ2-7, reads SQTIHQWPATLVQPVGSPLSLECTVEGTSNPNLYWYRQAAGRGLQLLFYSVGIGQISSEVPQNLSASRPQDRQFILSSKKLLLSDSGFYLCAWMQGRGEQYFGPGTRLTVT.

V and J are TRBV29-1 and TRBJ2-2; a possible D gene is TRBD2 (5 bases). V shed 4 bases and J shed 3 bases, with 15 bases lying between them. CDR3 length: 15 residues. From germline, CDR1 is SQVTM and CDR2 ANQGSEA. Here the CDR3 DNA reads TGCAGCGTTGCTCCCGTTGAGCGGCACACCGGGGAGCTGTTTTTT. It translates to CSVAPVERHTGELFF.

The table lists this clone with a count of one. The chain couples TRBV2 to TRBJ1-1; 9 bases match TRBD1. The junction had 9 bases not matched to a gene; V was cut back by 7 bases and J by 12 bases. The CDR3 consists of 12 residues. The germline CDR1 and CDR2 sequences are SNHLY and FYNNEI. CDR3 in DNA: TGTGCCAGCACCGGGACAGGGACCGAGTCTTTCTTT. Translation gives CASTGTGTESFF.

The genes are TRBV4-2 and TRBJ2-5; tentative D call: TRBD2 (6 bases). Germline values: CDR1 LGHNA, CDR2 YNFKEQ. This CDR3 is 23 amino acids long. Trimming removed 4 bases from V and 5 bases from J, with 41 bases in between. As DNA, the CDR3 is TGTGCCAGCAGCCGCGTAATAAACGGGGCGTCCGTTAGGTGGGTCCGCGGGGCGGAGACCCAGTACTTC. Amino acids: CASSRVINGASVRWVRGAETQYF.

This clone appeared a single time. The chain links TRBV5-4 to TRBJ2-7; the D gene is possibly TRBD1 (5 bases). V was trimmed by 4 bases and J by 2 bases, leaving 10 bases between them. The CDR3 loop spans 13 amino acids. From germline, CDR1 is SGHNT and CDR2 YYREEE (reference sequence). For the CDR3, the DNA is TGTGCCAGCAGCACGACAGAAACCTACGAGCAGTACTTC. Residues: CASSTTETYEQYF.

The chain uses TRBV5-1 and TRBJ1-2; D is perhaps TRBD1 (6 bases). The germline gives CDR1 SGHRS, CDR2 YFSETQ. The CDR3 length is 15 residues. Trimming took off 1 base at V and 4 bases at J, with 14 bases between the two ends. The DNA for the CDR3 is TGCGCCAGCAGCTTGAGCACAGGGCCGTCCTATGGCTACACCTTC. Protein: CASSLSTGPSYGYTF.

This clone was observed a single time. V gene TRBV5-1 combines with J gene TRBJ2-7; TRBD1 might be the D (6 bases). Germline V gene sequence: CDR1 SGHRS, CDR2 YFSETQ. The CDR3 loop spans 12 amino acids. V was cut by 3 bases and J by 7 bases, with 11 bases left in between. CDR3 amino acids: CASSYGQREQYF. The CDR3 DNA sequence: TGCGCCAGCAGCTATGGACAGAGGGAGCAGTACTTC.

This clone was recorded only once. The chain combines TRBV2 with TRBJ2-2; D remains unclear. V was trimmed by 8 bases and J by 5 bases, leaving 9 bases between them. CDR3 size: 12 residues. CDR1 is SNHLY, CDR2 FYNNEI, per germline. CDR3 sequence reads: CASGFQTGELFF. CDR3 coding DNA: TGTGCCAGCGGTTTCCAGACCGGGGAGCTGTTTTTT.

The chain is built from TRBV7-6 and TRBJ2-7; possible D gene TRBD2, 5 bases. CDR3 length equals 15 residues. Germline lookup yields CDR1 SGHVS and CDR2 FNYEAQ. The ends were cut back, 1 base at V and 3 bases at J, with 13 bases in the middle. CDR3 DNA sequence: TGTGCCAGCAGCTTAGGCAGGACTTCGGTCTACGAGCAGTACTTC. Its translation: CASSLGRTSVYEQYF.

The chain couples TRBV5-1 to TRBJ2-7; tentative D call: TRBD1 (5 bases). The CDR3 consists of 13 residues. The germline V gene encodes CDR1 SGHRS and CDR2 YFSETQ. Trimming removed 4 bases from V and 4 bases from J, with 12 bases in between. Here the CDR3 reads CASSELQGYEQYF. The CDR3 nucleotides read TGCGCCAGCAGCGAGCTCCAGGGATACGAGCAGTACTTC. Using reference TRBV5-1 and TRBJ2-7 for the parts outside the CDR3, the full variable domain is KAGVTQTPRYLIKTRGQQVTLSCSPISGHRSVSWYQQTPGQGLQFLFEYFSETQRNKGNFPGRFSGRQFSNSRSEMNVSTLELGDSALYLCASSELQGYEQYFGPGTRLTVT.

The rearrangement links TRBV11-2 to TRBJ1-6; 7 nucleotides match TRBD1. V lost 2 bases, J lost 7 bases, and 2 bases stayed unmatched. CDR1 SGHAT and CDR2 FQNNGV come from the germline V gene. This CDR3 region has 14 residues. The CDR3 coding sequence is TGTGCCAGCAGCTTACCGGGACAGAATTCACCCCTCCACTTT. It specifies CASSLPGQNSPLHF.

The rearrangement joins TRBV10-1 to TRBJ2-5, with 12 bases identical to TRBD2. Per germline, CDR1 WNHNN and CDR2 SYGVQD (reference sequence). J was trimmed by 2 bases and V by 7 bases; bases with no gene match: 11. The CDR3 contains 17 residues. The CDR3 DNA reads TGCGCCAGCACCCAACTAGCGGGGGGAGAATATCAAGAGACCCAGTACTTC. It yields the protein CASTQLAGGEYQETQYF.